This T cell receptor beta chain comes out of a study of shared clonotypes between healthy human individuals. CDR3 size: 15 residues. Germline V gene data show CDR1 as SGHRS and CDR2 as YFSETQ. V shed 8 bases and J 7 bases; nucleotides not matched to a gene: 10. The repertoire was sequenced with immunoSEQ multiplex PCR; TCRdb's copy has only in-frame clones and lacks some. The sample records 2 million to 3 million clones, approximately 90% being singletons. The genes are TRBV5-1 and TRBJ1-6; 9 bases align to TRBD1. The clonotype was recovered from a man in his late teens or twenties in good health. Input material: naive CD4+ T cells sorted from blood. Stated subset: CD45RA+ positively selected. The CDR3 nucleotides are TGCGCCAGTTCATCCGGGGACAGGGACAATTCACCCCTCCACTTT. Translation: CASSSGDRDNSPLHF.